A selection of T cell receptor beta chains follows, all from one sample in a study of vaccination and CD4 T cells after COVID-19. These TCRs' antigens remain unknown. TCRdb re-called the PCR reads with MiXCR, one entry per CDR3 protein. Seen here are some 13,000 distinct CDR3 sequences, under 75% observed once, and the top ten hold just over 8.5%. The material was CD4+ T cells from blood, cultured in vitro, obtained before SARS-CoV-2 vaccination. The receptors originated from a human donor who had recovered from COVID-19. Each CDR3 is given with its conserved first and last residue. Each record gives: V gene, J gene, clone size, D gene, CDR3 length, CDR3 DNA, CDR3 protein. D genes are given only for firm matches. Not all rows give a size; the values are once, few, many and, for expanded clones, a class.

TRBV15	TRBJ2-2	.	TRBD2	18	TGTGCCACCAGCCCGCAAGGACTAGCGGGGGTAAACACCGGGGAGCTGTTTTTT	CATSPQGLAGVNTGELFF
TRBV7-9	TRBJ2-3	.	.	16	TGTGCCAGCAGCTTAGGGGGGGCTCCTTTGGGGGATACGCAGTATTTT	CASSLGGAPLGDTQYF
TRBV6-1	TRBJ1-6	few	TRBD1	14	TGTGCCAGCAATCGGGACAGGGGAAATTCACCCCTCCACTTT	CASNRDRGNSPLHF
TRBV6-2/TRBV6-3	TRBJ2-5	.	.	13	TGTGCCAGCAGAACTAGTGGTGAAGAGACCCAGTACTTC	CASRTSGEETQYF
TRBV7-2	TRBJ1-1	few	.	14	TGTGCCAGCAGCTTAAACAGCCTGAACACTGAAGCTTTCTTT	CASSLNSLNTEAFF
TRBV6-1	TRBJ2-3	.	.	13	TGTGCCAGCAGTGAGGGGTTCTCAGATACGCAGTATTTT	CASSEGFSDTQYF
TRBV10-3	TRBJ1-2	.	.	15	TGTGCCATCAGTGAGTCGGTGGGGGCCCCTTATGGCTACACCTTC	CAISESVGAPYGYTF
TRBV20-1	TRBJ1-2	few	.	13	TGCAGTGCTAGAGAAGCCACTAACTATGGCTACACCTTC	CSAREATNYGYTF
TRBV20-1	TRBJ1-2	.	.	14	TGCAGTGCTAGAGATGTCGGGGCGCGGGATGGCTACACCTTC	CSARDVGARDGYTF
TRBV7-9	TRBJ1-1	.	.	14	TGTGCCAGCAGCTTAGGGCCGTTGAACACTGAAGCTTTCTTT	CASSLGPLNTEAFF
TRBV10-1	TRBJ2-3	.	.	13	TGCGCCAGCCGGGACGGAGGCACAGATACGCAGTATTTT	CASRDGGTDTQYF
TRBV7-2	TRBJ2-5	.	TRBD1	16	TGTGCCAGCAGCTTAGGGGGACAGGGAGGGGTGGAGACCCAGTACTTC	CASSLGGQGGVETQYF
TRBV6-1	TRBJ2-2	few	.	14	TGTGCCAGCAGTCTAGTGACCGGAGCCGGGGAGCTGTTTTTT	CASSLVTGAGELFF
TRBV20-1	TRBJ2-7	few	.	13	TGCAGTGCTAGAGGGACAGTCTCCTACGAGCAGTACTTC	CSARGTVSYEQYF
TRBV20-1	TRBJ2-1	.	TRBD2	13	TGCAGTGCTAGCGGGACTACCTACAATGAGCAGTTCTTC	CSASGTTYNEQFF
TRBV2	TRBJ1-6	medium-sized	TRBD1	14	TGTGCCAGCAGGAAAGGACAGGATTCTTCACCCCTCCACTTT	CASRKGQDSSPLHF
TRBV6-1	TRBJ2-7	few	.	15	TGTGCCAGCAGTGTACGGGGACTTCGCTCCTACGAGCAGTACTTC	CASSVRGLRSYEQYF
TRBV11-2	TRBJ1-2	.	.	18	TGTGCCAGCAGCCGTCGTGGAGGACTGATCAACCAAAATGGAAGCTACACCTTC	CASSRRGGLINQNGSYTF
TRBV7-2	TRBJ1-2	few	TRBD1	13	TGTGCCAGCAGCGCAGGGGGGAACTATGGCTACACCTTC	CASSAGGNYGYTF
TRBV6-1	TRBJ1-2	.	.	15	TGTGCCAGCTCACATAACGTCGCAGCTAACTATGGCTACACCTTC	CASSHNVAANYGYTF
TRBV20-1	TRBJ2-5	once	.	14	TGCAGTGCTAGAGATGTTCTGGCTGGTAAGACCCAGTACTTC	CSARDVLAGKTQYF
TRBV24-1	TRBJ1-2	.	.	16	TGTGCCACCAGTGAACACACTGACCGGGACAAAGATGGCTACACCTTC	CATSEHTDRDKDGYTF
TRBV7-2	TRBJ1-5	.	TRBD1	15	TGTGCCAGCAGCTTAACGACAGGGGTCGGACAGCCCCAGCATTTT	CASSLTTGVGQPQHF
TRBV12-5	TRBJ2-1	.	.	17	TGTGCTAGTGGTTTGGTATTATCGGCCGTGTCAGGGAATGAGCAGTTCTTC	CASGLVLSAVSGNEQFF
TRBV7-9	TRBJ1-1	few	.	16	TGTGCCAGCAGCTTAGGATGGGGGGACGAAGACACTGAAGCTTTCTTT	CASSLGWGDEDTEAFF
TRBV7-2	TRBJ1-6	.	.	13	TGTGCCAGCAGCTTCGACCGTAATTCACCCCTCCACTTT	CASSFDRNSPLHF
TRBV10-1	TRBJ1-1	.	.	14	TGCGCCAGCAGTGATTCAGAGTTGAACACTGAAGCTTTCTTT	CASSDSELNTEAFF
TRBV7-9	TRBJ1-5	few	.	17	TGTGCCAGCAGCTTAGGTGGTCCTCTTAATAGCAATCAGCCCCAGCATTTT	CASSLGGPLNSNQPQHF
TRBV28	TRBJ1-5	.	TRBD1	15	TGTGCCAGCAGCTCTACAGGGGGGGACAATCAGCCCCAGCATTTT	CASSSTGGDNQPQHF
TRBV18	TRBJ1-1	once	.	14	TGTGCCAGCTCACCGGAAGAGGACGCTACTGAAGCTTTCTTT	CASSPEEDATEAFF
TRBV14	TRBJ1-2	.	.	15	TGTGCCAGCAGCCAAGCCCGGGACGGGGGCTTTGGCTACACCTTC	CASSQARDGGFGYTF
TRBV15	TRBJ1-5	few	.	14	TGTGCCACCAGCACTAGACAGACCGAACGGCCCCAGCATTTT	CATSTRQTERPQHF
TRBV20-1	TRBJ2-5	.	.	13	TGCAGTGCTAAGGCAGGGTCGTTGGAGACCCAGTACTTC	CSAKAGSLETQYF
TRBV20-1	TRBJ1-1	.	.	15	TGCAGTGCTAGAGAGACGGGGGCATTGGGCACTGAAGCTTTCTTT	CSARETGALGTEAFF
TRBV28	TRBJ1-5	.	.	14	TGTGCCGGCCAACCGGGACGCATAAATCAGCCCCAGCATTTT	CAGQPGRINQPQHF
TRBV15	TRBJ1-1	once	.	13	TGTGCCACCAGCAGACAGTTGAACACTGAAGCTTTCTTT	CATSRQLNTEAFF
TRBV6-2/TRBV6-3	TRBJ2-7	.	TRBD2	14	TGTGCCAGCAATAAGCGGGGGGGGTACTACGAGCAGTACTTC	CASNKRGGYYEQYF
TRBV19	TRBJ1-5	.	TRBD1	17	TGTGCCAGCAGGGACGGGGACAGTCCTTATAGCAATCAGCCCCAGCATTTT	CASRDGDSPYSNQPQHF
TRBV4-3	TRBJ1-5	.	.	14	TGCGCCAGCAGCCAAGAGTTTCGCAATCAGCCCCAGCATTTT	CASSQEFRNQPQHF
TRBV10-2	TRBJ1-1	.	.	14	TGCGCCAGCAGTGAGAAAGGGGGTAACACTGAAGCTTTCTTT	CASSEKGGNTEAFF
TRBV7-9	TRBJ2-1	.	.	16	TGTGCCAGCAGCAAGGGACCCGTGGGTTGGTACAATGAGCAGTTCTTC	CASSKGPVGWYNEQFF
TRBV6-5	TRBJ1-1	.	.	14	TGTGCCAGCAGTTACTCATCCGGGGATACTGAAGCTTTCTTT	CASSYSSGDTEAFF
TRBV12-3/TRBV12-4	TRBJ1-2	.	.	13	TGTGCCAGCAGTCGGGACGGATACTATGGCTACACCTTC	CASSRDGYYGYTF
TRBV11-3	TRBJ2-5	.	.	14	TGTGCCAGCTCCCCTCAGGGGTTACGAGAGACCCAGTACTTC	CASSPQGLRETQYF
TRBV6-1	TRBJ2-1	.	.	10	TGTGCCAGCAGCGCCAGTGAGCAGTTCTTC	CASSASEQFF
TRBV19	TRBJ1-2	once	TRBD1	15	TGTGCCAGTATCCAAGACAGGGTTTCGGGCTATGGCTACACCTTC	CASIQDRVSGYGYTF
TRBV20-1	TRBJ2-1	.	TRBD2	15	TGCAGTGCTTCGAGGGCTAGCGGGATAGGATATGAGCAGTTCTTC	CSASRASGIGYEQFF
TRBV27	TRBJ2-7	.	.	13	TGTGCCAGCAGTGGCACAGGTTCCTACGAGCAGTACTTC	CASSGTGSYEQYF
TRBV10-3	TRBJ2-7	.	.	16	TGTGCCATCAGTGAGTCCTCAGCAGGGCTTATAGGCGAGCAGTACTTC	CAISESSAGLIGEQYF
TRBV19	TRBJ1-2	.	.	13	TGTGCCAGTAGTATAGCGGGGAACTATGGCTACACCTTC	CASSIAGNYGYTF